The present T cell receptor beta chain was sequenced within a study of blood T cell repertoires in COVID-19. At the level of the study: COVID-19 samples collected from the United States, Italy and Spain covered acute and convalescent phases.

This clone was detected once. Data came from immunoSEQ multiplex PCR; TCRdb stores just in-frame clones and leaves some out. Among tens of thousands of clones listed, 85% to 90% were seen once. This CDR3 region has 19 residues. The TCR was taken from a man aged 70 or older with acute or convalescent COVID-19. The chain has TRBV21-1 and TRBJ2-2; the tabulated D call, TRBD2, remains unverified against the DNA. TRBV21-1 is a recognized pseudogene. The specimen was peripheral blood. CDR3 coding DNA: TGTGCCAGCAGCAAAGTTCCTAGCGGGAGTGTACGTCCCACCGGGGAGCTGTTTTTT. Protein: CASSKVPSGSVRPTGELFF.